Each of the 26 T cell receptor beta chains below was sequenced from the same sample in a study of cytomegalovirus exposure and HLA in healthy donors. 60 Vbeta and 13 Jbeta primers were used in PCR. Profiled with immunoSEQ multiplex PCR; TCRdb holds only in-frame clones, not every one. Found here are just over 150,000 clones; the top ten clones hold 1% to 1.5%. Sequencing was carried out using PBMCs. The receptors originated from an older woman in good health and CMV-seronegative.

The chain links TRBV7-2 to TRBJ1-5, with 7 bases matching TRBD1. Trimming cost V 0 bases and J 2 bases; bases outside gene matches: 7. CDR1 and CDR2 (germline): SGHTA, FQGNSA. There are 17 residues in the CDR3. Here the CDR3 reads CASSLAGQTSGNQPQHF. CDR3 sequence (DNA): TGTGCCAGCAGCTTAGCGGGACAGACTTCAGGCAATCAGCCCCAGCATTTT.

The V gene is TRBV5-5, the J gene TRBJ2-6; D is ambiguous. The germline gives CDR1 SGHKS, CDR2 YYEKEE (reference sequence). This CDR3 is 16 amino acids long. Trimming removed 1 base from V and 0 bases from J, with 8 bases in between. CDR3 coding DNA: TGTGCCAGCAGCTTGCTAGGAGACTCTGGGGCCAACGTCCTGACTTTC. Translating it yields CASSLLGDSGANVLTF.

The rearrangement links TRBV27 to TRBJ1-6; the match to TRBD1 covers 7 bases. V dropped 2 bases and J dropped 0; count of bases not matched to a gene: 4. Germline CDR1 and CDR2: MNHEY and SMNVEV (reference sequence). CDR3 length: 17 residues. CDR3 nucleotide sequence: TGTGCCAGCAGTTTAGGCCGGGACAGCTCCTATAATTCACCCCTCCACTTT. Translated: CASSLGRDSSYNSPLHF.

CDR3 residues: CASSFQSNQPQHF. CDR3 coding DNA: TGTGCCAGCAGCTTCCAGTCGAATCAGCCCCAGCATTTT. The chain employs TRBV7-8 and TRBJ1-5; no clear D. The germline V gene has CDR1 SGHVS and CDR2 FQNEAQ. The CDR3 is 13 amino acids. The V and J ends lost 3 bases and 4 bases respectively, with 7 bases between them.

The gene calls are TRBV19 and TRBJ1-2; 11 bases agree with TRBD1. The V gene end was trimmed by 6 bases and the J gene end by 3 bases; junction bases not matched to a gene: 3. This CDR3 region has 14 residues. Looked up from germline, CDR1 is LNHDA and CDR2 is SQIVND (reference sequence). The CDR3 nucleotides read TGTGCCAGTAGCTGGGACAGGGGGGACTATGGCTACACCTTC. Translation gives CASSWDRGDYGYTF.

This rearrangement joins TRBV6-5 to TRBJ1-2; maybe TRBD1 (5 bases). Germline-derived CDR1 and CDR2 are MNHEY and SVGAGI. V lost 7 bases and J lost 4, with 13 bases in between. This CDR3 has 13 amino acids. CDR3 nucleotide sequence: TGTGCCAGCACGGGCTCTAGGGGCTATGGCTACACCTTC. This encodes CASTGSRGYGYTF.

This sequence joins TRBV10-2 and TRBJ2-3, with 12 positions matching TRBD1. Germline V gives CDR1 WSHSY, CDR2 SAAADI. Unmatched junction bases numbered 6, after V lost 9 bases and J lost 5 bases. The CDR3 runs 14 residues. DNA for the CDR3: TGCGCCAGTTCGGGACAGGGGGCGGGAGATACGCAGTATTTT. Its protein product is CASSGQGAGDTQYF.

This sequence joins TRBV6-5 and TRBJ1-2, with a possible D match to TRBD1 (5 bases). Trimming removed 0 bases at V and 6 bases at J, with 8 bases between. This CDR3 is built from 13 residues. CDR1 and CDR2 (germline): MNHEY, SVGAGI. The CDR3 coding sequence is TGTGCCAGCAGTTACTCGGGGCCAGATGGCTACACCTTC. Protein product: CASSYSGPDGYTF.

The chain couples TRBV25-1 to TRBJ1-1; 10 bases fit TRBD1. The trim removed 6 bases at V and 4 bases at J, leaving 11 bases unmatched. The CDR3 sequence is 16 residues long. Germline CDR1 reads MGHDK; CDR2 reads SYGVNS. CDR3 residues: CASSYYRDRGGTEAFF. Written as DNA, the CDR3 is TGTGCCAGCAGCTACTACCGGGACAGGGGAGGCACTGAAGCTTTCTTT.

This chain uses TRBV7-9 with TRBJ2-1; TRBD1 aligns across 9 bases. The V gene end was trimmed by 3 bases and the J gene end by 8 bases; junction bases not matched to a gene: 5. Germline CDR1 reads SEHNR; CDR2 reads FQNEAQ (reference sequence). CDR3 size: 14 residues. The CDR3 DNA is TGTGCCAGCAGCTTGGGACAGGGTAGAGATGAGCAGTTCTTC. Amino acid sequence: CASSLGQGRDEQFF.

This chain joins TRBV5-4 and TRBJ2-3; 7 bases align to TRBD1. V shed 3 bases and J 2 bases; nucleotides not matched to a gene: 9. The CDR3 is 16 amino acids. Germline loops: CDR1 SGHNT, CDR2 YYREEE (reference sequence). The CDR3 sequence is CASSSGTVTSTDTQYF. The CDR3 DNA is TGTGCCAGCAGCTCCGGGACAGTAACTTCCACAGATACGCAGTATTTT.

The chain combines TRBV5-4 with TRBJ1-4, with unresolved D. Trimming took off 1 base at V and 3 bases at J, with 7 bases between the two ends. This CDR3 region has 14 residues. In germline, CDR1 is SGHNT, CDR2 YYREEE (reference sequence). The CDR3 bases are TGTGCCAGCAGCTTGTCGCGAGCTAATGAAAAACTGTTTTTT. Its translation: CASSLSRANEKLFF.

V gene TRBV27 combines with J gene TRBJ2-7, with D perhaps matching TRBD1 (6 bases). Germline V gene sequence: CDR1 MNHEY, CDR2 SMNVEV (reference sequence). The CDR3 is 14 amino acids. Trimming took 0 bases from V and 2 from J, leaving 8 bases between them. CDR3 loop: CASSLSPGAYEQYF. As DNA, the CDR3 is TGTGCCAGCAGTTTATCTCCAGGGGCCTACGAGCAGTACTTC.

The chain's CDR3 is CASRTTGGMGNEQFF. Written as DNA, the CDR3 is TGTGCCAGCAGGACGACAGGGGGCATGGGCAATGAGCAGTTCTTC. The chain couples TRBV2 to TRBJ2-1; TRBD1 aligns across 10 bases. The CDR3 has 15 amino acids. The germline CDR1 and CDR2 sequences are SNHLY and FYNNEI. The junction had 8 bases not matched to a gene; V was cut back by 6 bases and J by 6 bases.

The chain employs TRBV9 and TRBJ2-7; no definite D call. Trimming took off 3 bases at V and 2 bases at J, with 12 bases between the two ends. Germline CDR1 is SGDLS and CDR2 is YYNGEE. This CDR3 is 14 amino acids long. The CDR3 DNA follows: TGTGCCAGCAGCGCGAGCGACGGTCCCTACGAGCAGTACTTC. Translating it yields CASSASDGPYEQYF.

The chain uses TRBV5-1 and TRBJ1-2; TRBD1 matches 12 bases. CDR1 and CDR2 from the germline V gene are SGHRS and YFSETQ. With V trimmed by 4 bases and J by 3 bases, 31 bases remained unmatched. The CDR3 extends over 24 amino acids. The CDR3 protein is CASSPLTGQGAFLLGTGPHYGYTF. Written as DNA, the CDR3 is TGCGCCAGCAGCCCATTGACGGGACAGGGGGCTTTCCTCCTCGGGACAGGGCCCCACTATGGCTACACCTTC.

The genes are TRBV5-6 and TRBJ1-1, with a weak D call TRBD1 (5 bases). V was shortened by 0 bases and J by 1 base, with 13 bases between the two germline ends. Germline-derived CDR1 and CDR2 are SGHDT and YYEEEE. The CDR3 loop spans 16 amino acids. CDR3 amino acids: CASSLDGRGPNTEAFF. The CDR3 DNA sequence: TGTGCCAGCAGCTTGGATGGGAGGGGACCGAACACTGAAGCTTTCTTT.

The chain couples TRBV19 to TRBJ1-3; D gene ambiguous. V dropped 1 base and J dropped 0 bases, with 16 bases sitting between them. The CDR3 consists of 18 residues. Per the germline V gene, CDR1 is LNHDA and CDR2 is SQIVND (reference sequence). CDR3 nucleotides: TGTGCCAGTAGTATAGGTTTCGGCAGGTACTTCTCTGGAAACACCATATATTTT. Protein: CASSIGFGRYFSGNTIYF.

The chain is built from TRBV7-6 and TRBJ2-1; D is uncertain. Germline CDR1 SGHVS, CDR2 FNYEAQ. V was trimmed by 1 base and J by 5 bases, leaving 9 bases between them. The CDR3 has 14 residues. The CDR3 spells CASSLVGTNNEQFF. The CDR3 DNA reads TGTGCCAGCAGCTTAGTCGGAACTAACAATGAGCAGTTCTTC.

The CDR3 loop reads CASSAGQSYNEQFF. For the CDR3, the DNA is TGTGCCAGCAGCGCGGGACAGAGCTACAATGAGCAGTTCTTC. The chain combines TRBV6-1 with TRBJ2-1; possible D gene TRBD1, 7 bases. Germline CDR1 is MNHNS and CDR2 is SASEGT. Trimming removed 6 bases at V and 3 bases at J, with 12 bases between. The CDR3 is 14 residues long.

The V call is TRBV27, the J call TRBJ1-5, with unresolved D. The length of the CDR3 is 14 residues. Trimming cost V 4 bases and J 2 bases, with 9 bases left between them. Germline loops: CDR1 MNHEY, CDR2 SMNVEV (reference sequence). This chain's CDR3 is CASSWRPGNQPQHF. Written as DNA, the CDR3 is TGTGCCAGCAGTTGGAGGCCAGGCAATCAGCCCCAGCATTTT.

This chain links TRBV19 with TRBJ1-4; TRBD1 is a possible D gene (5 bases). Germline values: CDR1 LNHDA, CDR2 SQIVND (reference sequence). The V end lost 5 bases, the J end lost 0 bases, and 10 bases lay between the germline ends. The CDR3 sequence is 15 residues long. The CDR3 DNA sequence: TGTGCCAGTAGTTCACGGGACTCAACTAATGAAAAACTGTTTTTT. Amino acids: CASSSRDSTNEKLFF.

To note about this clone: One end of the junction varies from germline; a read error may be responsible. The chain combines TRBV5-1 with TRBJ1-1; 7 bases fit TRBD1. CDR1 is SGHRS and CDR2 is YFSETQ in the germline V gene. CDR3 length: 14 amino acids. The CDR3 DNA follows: TGTTCCAGCAGCTCTCAGGGGGGGAACACTGAAGCTTTCTTT. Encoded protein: CSSSSQGGNTEAFF. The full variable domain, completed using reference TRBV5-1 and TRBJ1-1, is KAGVTQTPRYLIKTRGQQVTLSCSPISGHRSVSWYQQTPGQGLQFLFEYFSETQRNKGNFPGRFSGRQFSNSRSEMNVSTLELGDSALYLCSSSSQGGNTEAFFGQGTRLTVV.

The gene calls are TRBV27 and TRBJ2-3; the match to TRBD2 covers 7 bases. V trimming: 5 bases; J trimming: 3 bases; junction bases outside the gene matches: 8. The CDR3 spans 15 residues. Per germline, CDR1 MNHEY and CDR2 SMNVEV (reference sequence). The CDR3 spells CASSGTTGGTDTQYF. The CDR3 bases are TGTGCCAGCAGTGGGACGACCGGGGGGACAGATACGCAGTATTTT.

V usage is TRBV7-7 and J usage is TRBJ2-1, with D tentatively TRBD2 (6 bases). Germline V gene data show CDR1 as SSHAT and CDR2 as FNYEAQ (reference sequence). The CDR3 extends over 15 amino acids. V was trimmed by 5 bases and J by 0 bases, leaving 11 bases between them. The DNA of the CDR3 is TGTGCCAGCAGCCAGGGACTGCCCTCCTACAATGAGCAGTTCTTC. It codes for CASSQGLPSYNEQFF.

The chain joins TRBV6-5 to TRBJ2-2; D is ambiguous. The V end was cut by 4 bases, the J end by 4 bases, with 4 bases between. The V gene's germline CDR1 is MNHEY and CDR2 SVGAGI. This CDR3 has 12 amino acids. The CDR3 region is CASSFRTGELFF. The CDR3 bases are TGTGCCAGCAGTTTCCGCACCGGGGAGCTGTTTTTT.